This T cell receptor (beta chain) was recorded in a study of blood T cell repertoires in COVID-19. Study information: The analysed material was cDNA or gDNA that came from T cells, B-cell-depleted T cells, or PBMCs.

In its sample, this clone was seen a few times. Sequencing was performed with immunoSEQ multiplex PCR; in TCRdb, only in-frame clones are kept and a portion is missing. The repertoire includes 90,000 or so clones, roughly nine tenths of them detected once, and roughly 2% sits in the top ten. V lost 5 bases, J lost 1 base, and 9 bases stayed unmatched. CDR1 is SEHNR, CDR2 FQNEAQ, per germline (reference sequence). CDR3 size: 17 residues. The V gene is TRBV7-9, the J gene TRBJ2-1; the match to TRBD1 covers 9 bases. The sample comprised peripheral blood. The origin of this receptor is a human donor with active COVID-19. The donor label of this sample is uncertain. The CDR3 reads CASSIAGTGTSYNEQFF. The CDR3 DNA reads as TGTGCCAGCAGCATCGCCGGGACAGGGACGTCCTACAATGAGCAGTTCTTC.